The 26 T cell receptor beta chains below all came from one sample that was sequenced in a study of cytotoxic CD8 clonotypes in ibrutinib-treated CLL. This table comes from immunoSEQ multiplex PCR, and its TCRdb copy is limited to in-frame clones, with some not included. The sample consists of about 150,000 clones, 70% to 80% of them appearing once. This sample comprised PBMCs, obtained after 24 months of ibrutinib treatment. These receptors all stem from a human donor with chronic lymphocytic leukemia.

This clone has at least ten counts. This chain connects TRBV7-9 to TRBJ1-1, with D perhaps TRBD1 (5 bases). CDR3 length: 13 residues. The germline V and J ends were trimmed by 7 bases and 2 bases, with 11 bases remaining between them. Germline CDR1 reads SEHNR; CDR2 reads FQNEAQ (reference sequence). Here the CDR3 reads CASNWDQNTEAFF. CDR3 nucleotides: TGTGCCAGCAACTGGGACCAAAACACTGAAGCTTTCTTT.

The chain is built from TRBV6-5 and TRBJ1-1, with D unclear. V lost 5 bases and J lost 5, with 18 bases in between. Germline values: CDR1 MNHEY, CDR2 SVGAGI. The CDR3 runs 15 residues. CDR3 amino acids: CASSPTGVGNTEAFF. The CDR3 coding sequence is TGTGCCAGCAGTCCCACCGGGGTTGGTAATACTGAAGCTTTCTTT.

This chain links TRBV7-2 with TRBJ2-1, with 10 positions matching TRBD2. The J segment lost 9 bases and the V segment lost 1 base, leaving 6 bases of the junction unmatched. Germline CDR1 is SGHTA and CDR2 is FQGNSA. The CDR3 extends over 15 amino acids. The CDR3 sequence is CASSLEGVAGGEQFF. In nucleotides, the CDR3 is TGTGCCAGCAGCTTAGAGGGGGTAGCGGGAGGTGAGCAGTTCTTC.

The CDR3 DNA is TGTGCCTGGAGGCCACCTGGGTCCGGGGCCAACGTCCTGACTTTC. This translates into CAWRPPGSGANVLTF. The chain joins TRBV30 to TRBJ2-6, with D uncertain. The CDR3 is 15 amino acids. Trimming left V 3 bases short and J 4 bases short, with 13 bases between. Germline CDR1 is GTSNPN and CDR2 is SVGIG (reference sequence).

The sample holds a few counts of this clone. The rearrangement links TRBV5-6 to TRBJ2-7, with 10 bases aligning to TRBD1. The CDR3 is 12 amino acids. With V trimmed by 4 bases and J by 11 bases, 6 bases remained unmatched. The V gene's germline CDR1 is SGHDT and CDR2 YYEEEE. CDR3 region: CASSPRQGAEYF. The CDR3 DNA is TGTGCCAGCAGCCCAAGACAGGGGGCAGAGTACTTC. Combining the CDR3 with reference TRBV5-6 and TRBJ2-7 gives the whole variable domain DAGVTQSPTHLIKTRGQQVTLRCSPKSGHDTVSWYQQALGQGPQFIFQYYEEEERQRGNFPDRFSGHQFPNYSSELNVNALLLGDSALYLCASSPRQGAEYFGPGTRLTVT.

The count of this clone is one. The J gene is TRBJ2-1, the V gene TRBV28; D remains ambiguous. V lost 6 bases and J 4 bases, leaving 7 bases between the germline ends. Germline CDR1 MDHEN, CDR2 SYDVKM. This CDR3 region has 12 residues. CDR3 sequence (DNA): TGTGCCAGCAGCCCGTCTTACAATGAGCAGTTCTTC. As protein: CASSPSYNEQFF. Complete variable domain (other parts from reference TRBV28 and TRBJ2-1): DVKVTQSSRYLVKRTGEKVFLECVQDMDHENMFWYRQDPGLGLRLIYFSYDVKMKEKGDIPEGYSVSREKKERFSLILESASTNQTSMYLCASSPSYNEQFFGPGTRLTVL.

This chain uses TRBV4-3 with TRBJ1-5; no firm D call. V was trimmed by 0 bases and J by 0 bases, leaving 9 bases between them. The CDR3 has 16 residues. Germline values: CDR1 LGHNA, CDR2 YSLEER. The CDR3 DNA reads TGCGCCAGCAGCCAAGAGGTCGGTCATAGCAATCAGCCCCAGCATTTT. As protein: CASSQEVGHSNQPQHF.

This CDR3 is CASRAPAYNSPLHF. As DNA, the CDR3 is TGTGCCAGCAGGGCCCCAGCCTATAATTCACCCCTCCACTTT. The chain joins TRBV2 to TRBJ1-6; unclear D gene. Germline V gene sequence: CDR1 SNHLY, CDR2 FYNNEI. V lost 6 bases and J lost 2, with 8 bases in between. The CDR3 has 14 residues.

This clone came up a few times. The rearrangement uses TRBV5-1 and TRBJ1-5, with no clear D. The V end lost 0 bases, the J end lost 1 base, and 8 bases lay between the germline ends. Germline V CDR1 and CDR2: SGHRS, YFSETQ. CDR3 size: 15 residues. The CDR3 loop is CASSLGTASNQPQHF. The CDR3 nucleotides are TGCGCCAGCAGCTTGGGGACGGCGAGCAATCAGCCCCAGCATTTT.

This chain joins TRBV29-1 and TRBJ2-7; D is perhaps TRBD1 (5 bases). V gave up 7 bases and J gave up 1 base, with 8 bases separating them. The germline V gene encodes CDR1 SQVTM and CDR2 ANQGSEA. This CDR3 has 11 amino acids. The CDR3 spells CSARQSYEQYF. DNA of the CDR3: TGCAGCGCCCGACAGTCCTACGAGCAGTACTTC.

This clone was counted a few times. The chain combines TRBV4-2 with TRBJ2-5; no reliable D call. V was trimmed by 5 bases and J by 5 bases, leaving 15 bases between them. Germline V lookup: CDR1 LGHNA, CDR2 YNFKEQ. The CDR3 consists of 14 residues. In DNA form, the CDR3 reads TGTGCCAGCAGCGGGCAGGTTGCCGGGGAGACCCAGTACTTC. This sequence encodes CASSGQVAGETQYF.

A single count supports this clone. The rearrangement links TRBV5-6 to TRBJ2-4, with TRBD2 as a possible D gene (5 bases). The length of the CDR3 is 15 residues. V lost 0 bases and J 1 base, leaving 8 bases between the germline ends. Per the germline V gene, CDR1 is SGHDT and CDR2 is YYEEEE. The DNA of the CDR3 is TGTGCCAGCAGCTTGGGGCCGGGGGCCAAAAACATTCAGTACTTC. Translating it yields CASSLGPGAKNIQYF.

The gene calls are TRBV11-3 and TRBJ1-1; tentative D call: TRBD1 (5 bases). Germline-derived CDR1 and CDR2 are SGHNT and YENEEA. This CDR3 contains 12 residues. V was cut by 0 bases and J by 11 bases, with 10 bases left in between. The CDR3 region is CASSLDGRVAFF. DNA for the CDR3: TGTGCCAGCAGCTTAGACGGCAGGGTGGCTTTCTTT.

This sequence joins TRBV4-1 and TRBJ2-5, with 10 nucleotides matching TRBD2. The CDR3 contains 18 residues. The germline V gene encodes CDR1 MGHRA and CDR2 YSYEKL. V lost 1 base, J lost 3 bases, and 11 bases stayed unmatched. The CDR3 protein is CASSQGVPGLAGEETQYF. For the CDR3, the DNA is TGCGCCAGCAGCCAAGGGGTCCCCGGGCTAGCGGGAGAAGAGACCCAGTACTTC.

The chain carries TRBV19 and TRBJ2-7; D perhaps matches TRBD2 (6 bases). In germline, CDR1 is LNHDA, CDR2 SQIVND (reference sequence). V was shortened by 3 bases and J by 5 bases, with 14 bases between the two germline ends. The length of the CDR3 is 14 residues. The CDR3 bases are TGTGCCAGTAGTATTGTGTTCCGGAGGGACGAGCAGTACTTC. Its translation is CASSIVFRRDEQYF.

The chain joins TRBV11-3 to TRBJ2-6, with 7 positions matching TRBD1. From germline, CDR1 is SGHNT and CDR2 YENEEA. The CDR3 loop spans 17 amino acids. V was clipped by 1 base and J by 4 bases; unmatched bases: 7. In DNA, the CDR3 is TGTGCCAGCAGCTTAGGCACAGGGGTCCAAGGGGCCAACGTCCTGACTTTC. Translating it yields CASSLGTGVQGANVLTF.

The J gene is TRBJ2-1, the V gene TRBV18; 7 nucleotides match TRBD1. The CDR3 covers 14 residues. With V trimmed by 3 bases and J by 9 bases, 8 bases remained unmatched. CDR1 KGHSH and CDR2 LQKENI come from the germline V gene. The CDR3 reads CASSPPNRGGEQFF. As DNA, the CDR3 is TGTGCCAGCTCACCCCCGAACAGGGGCGGTGAGCAGTTCTTC.

The chain combines TRBV18 with TRBJ2-3; D remains unclear. The V gene lost 2 bases and the J gene lost 4 bases, with 4 bases spanning the gap. The CDR3 covers 12 residues. Germline CDR1 and CDR2: KGHSH and LQKENI. CDR3 amino acids: CASSPWADTQYF. CDR3 coding DNA: TGTGCCAGCTCACCATGGGCAGATACGCAGTATTTT.

This rearrangement joins TRBV7-9 to TRBJ2-1; tentatively, D is TRBD2 (5 bases). Trimming cost V 1 base and J 4 bases, with 14 bases left between them. CDR3 size: 16 residues. Germline CDR1 and CDR2: SEHNR and FQNEAQ (reference sequence). DNA for the CDR3: TGTGCCAGCAGCTTAGGGCCCCTCGGCGGGTACAATGAGCAGTTCTTC. Protein: CASSLGPLGGYNEQFF.

The J gene is TRBJ1-2, the V gene TRBV5-5, with D maybe TRBD1 (5 bases). Looked up from germline, CDR1 is SGHKS and CDR2 is YYEKEE (reference sequence). This CDR3 is 14 amino acids long. V was clipped by 4 bases and J by 5 bases, with 15 bases between them. CDR3 sequence reads: CASSQGLGGYGYTF. In nucleotides, the CDR3 is TGTGCCAGCAGCCAAGGGCTGGGGGGGTATGGCTACACCTTC.

This clone came up once. The gene calls are TRBV5-1 and TRBJ2-7; D is unresolved. Trimming removed 1 base at V and 7 bases at J, with 12 bases between. This CDR3 region has 13 residues. Germline CDR1 SGHRS, CDR2 YFSETQ. CDR3 DNA: TGCGCCAGCAGCTTGTCGCCGACCTTTGAGCAGTACTTC. Translation: CASSLSPTFEQYF.

The chain joins TRBV6-5 to TRBJ2-1; TRBD1 is a possible D gene (5 bases). V was pared by 0 bases and J by 4 bases, with 7 bases between. Per the germline V gene, CDR1 is MNHEY and CDR2 is SVGAGI. This CDR3 has 14 residues. The CDR3, as DNA: TGTGCCAGCAGTTACTCAAGGGGTTACAATGAGCAGTTCTTC. As protein: CASSYSRGYNEQFF.

The rearrangement links TRBV7-9 to TRBJ2-2; a weak D match, TRBD1 (5 bases). Per the germline V gene, CDR1 is SEHNR and CDR2 is FQNEAQ (reference sequence). The CDR3 spans 15 residues. The germline V and J ends were trimmed by 3 bases and 4 bases, with 12 bases remaining between them. The CDR3, as DNA: TGTGCCAGCAGCTTCGGCAGGGTAGGCACCGGGGAGCTGTTTTTT. This sequence encodes CASSFGRVGTGELFF.

This chain joins TRBV7-2 and TRBJ2-1; D is possibly TRBD2 (5 bases). The ends were cut back, 5 bases at V and 0 bases at J, with 14 bases in the middle. Germline CDR1 is SGHTA and CDR2 is FQGNSA. The CDR3 is made up of 16 amino acids. The CDR3 loop is CASSPLALFSYNEQFF. DNA for the CDR3: TGTGCCAGCAGCCCGCTAGCCCTATTCTCCTACAATGAGCAGTTCTTC. The full variable domain, completed using reference TRBV7-2 and TRBJ2-1, is GAGVSQSPSNKVTEKGKDVELRCDPISGHTALYWYRQSLGQGLEFLIYFQGNSAPDKSGLPSDRFSAERTGGSVSTLTIQRTQQEDSAVYLCASSPLALFSYNEQFFGPGTRLTVL.

This clone was recorded at least ten times. The V call is TRBV18, the J call TRBJ2-7; 8 bases are a match to TRBD2. The CDR3 has 14 amino acids. The germline V gene encodes CDR1 KGHSH and CDR2 LQKENI. Losses at the gene ends were 6 bases for V and 3 bases for J; bases not matched to a gene: 7. CDR3 sequence reads: CASSPPGGNYEQYF. The CDR3, as DNA: TGTGCCAGCTCCCCCCCGGGGGGGAACTACGAGCAGTACTTC.

This clone has only a few counts. The genes are TRBV4-1 and TRBJ2-4; tentatively, D is TRBD1 or TRBD2 (5 bases each). Trimming pared 6 bases from V and 5 bases from J, leaving 17 bases between. CDR1 is MGHRA and CDR2 is YSYEKL in the germline V gene. The CDR3 extends over 15 amino acids. CDR3 sequence: CASSMGVIRENIQYF. CDR3 bases: TGCGCCAGCAGTATGGGGGTTATTCGGGAAAACATTCAGTACTTC.